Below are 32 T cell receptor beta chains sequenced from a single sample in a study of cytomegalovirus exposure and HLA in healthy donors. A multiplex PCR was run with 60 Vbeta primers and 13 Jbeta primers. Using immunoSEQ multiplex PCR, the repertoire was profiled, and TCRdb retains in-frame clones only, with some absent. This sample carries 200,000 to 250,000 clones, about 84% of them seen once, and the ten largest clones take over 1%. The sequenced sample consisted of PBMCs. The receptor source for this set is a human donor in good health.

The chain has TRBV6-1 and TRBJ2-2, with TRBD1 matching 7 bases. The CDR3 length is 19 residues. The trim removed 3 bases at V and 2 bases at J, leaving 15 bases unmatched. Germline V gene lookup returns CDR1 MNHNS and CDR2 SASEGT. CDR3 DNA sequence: TGTGCCAGCAGTGACCCAGCCGGGACAGTCCTTATCAACACCGGGGAGCTGTTTTTT. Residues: CASSDPAGTVLINTGELFF.

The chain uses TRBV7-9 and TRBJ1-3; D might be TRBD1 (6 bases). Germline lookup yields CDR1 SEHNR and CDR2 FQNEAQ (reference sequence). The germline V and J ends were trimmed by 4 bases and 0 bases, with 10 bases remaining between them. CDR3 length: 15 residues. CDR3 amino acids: CASSSWTVSGNTIYF. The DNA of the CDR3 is TGTGCCAGCAGCTCATGGACAGTCTCTGGAAACACCATATATTTT.

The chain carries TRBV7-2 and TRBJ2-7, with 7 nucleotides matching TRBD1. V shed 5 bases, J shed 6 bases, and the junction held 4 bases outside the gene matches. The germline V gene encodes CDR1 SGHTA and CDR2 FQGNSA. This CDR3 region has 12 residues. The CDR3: CASSPRQGEQYF. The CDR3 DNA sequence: TGTGCCAGCAGCCCACGACAGGGCGAGCAGTACTTC.

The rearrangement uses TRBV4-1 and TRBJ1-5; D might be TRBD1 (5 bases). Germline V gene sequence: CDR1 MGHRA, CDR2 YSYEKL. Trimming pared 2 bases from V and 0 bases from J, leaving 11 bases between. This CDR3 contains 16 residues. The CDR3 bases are TGCGCCAGCAGCCAACGCGGGGGGGTTAGCAATCAGCCCCAGCATTTT. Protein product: CASSQRGGVSNQPQHF.

The CDR3 coding sequence is TGTGCCAGCAGGGGTCAGGGGAGCAATCAGCCCCAGCATTTT. Its protein is CASRGQGSNQPQHF. V usage is TRBV14 and J usage is TRBJ1-5, with TRBD1 as a possible D gene (6 bases). Germline CDR1 is SGHDN and CDR2 is FVKESK. This CDR3 has 14 residues. V was cut by 6 bases and J by 1 base, with 10 bases left in between. The full variable domain, completed using reference TRBV14 and TRBJ1-5, is EAGVTQFPSHSVIEKGQTVTLRCDPISGHDNLYWYRRVMGKEIKFLLHFVKESKQDESGMPNNRFLAERTGGTYSTLKVQPAELEDSGVYFCASRGQGSNQPQHFGDGTRLSIL.

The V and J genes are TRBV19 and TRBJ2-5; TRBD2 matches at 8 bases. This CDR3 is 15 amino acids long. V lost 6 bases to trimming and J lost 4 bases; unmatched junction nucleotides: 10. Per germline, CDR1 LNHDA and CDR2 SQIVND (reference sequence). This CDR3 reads CASSPYPGGGETQYF. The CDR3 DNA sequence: TGTGCCAGTAGCCCATACCCGGGAGGGGGAGAGACCCAGTACTTC.

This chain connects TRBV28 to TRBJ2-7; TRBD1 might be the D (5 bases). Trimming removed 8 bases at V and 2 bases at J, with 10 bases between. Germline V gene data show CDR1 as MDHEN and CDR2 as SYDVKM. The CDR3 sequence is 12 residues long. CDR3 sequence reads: CASGAKPYEQYF. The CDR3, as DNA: TGTGCCAGCGGGGCAAAACCCTACGAGCAGTACTTC.

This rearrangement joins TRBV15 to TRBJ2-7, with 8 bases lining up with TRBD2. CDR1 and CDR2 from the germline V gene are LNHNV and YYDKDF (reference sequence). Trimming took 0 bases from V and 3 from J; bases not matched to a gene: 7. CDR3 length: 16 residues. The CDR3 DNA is TGTGCCACCAGCAGAGATGGCACTAGCGGAAGCTACGAGCAGTACTTC. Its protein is CATSRDGTSGSYEQYF. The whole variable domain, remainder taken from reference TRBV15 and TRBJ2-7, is DAMVIQNPRYQVTQFGKPVTLSCSQTLNHNVMYWYQQKSSQAPKLLFHYYDKDFNNEADTPDNFQSRRPNTSFCFLDIRSPGLGDTAMYLCATSRDGTSGSYEQYFGPGTRLTVT.

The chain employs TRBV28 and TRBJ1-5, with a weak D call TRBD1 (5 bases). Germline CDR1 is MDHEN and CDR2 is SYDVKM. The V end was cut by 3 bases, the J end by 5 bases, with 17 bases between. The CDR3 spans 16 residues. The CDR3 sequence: CASSLGLGGVYQPQHF. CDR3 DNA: TGTGCCAGCAGTTTGGGATTGGGGGGAGTCTATCAGCCCCAGCATTTT.

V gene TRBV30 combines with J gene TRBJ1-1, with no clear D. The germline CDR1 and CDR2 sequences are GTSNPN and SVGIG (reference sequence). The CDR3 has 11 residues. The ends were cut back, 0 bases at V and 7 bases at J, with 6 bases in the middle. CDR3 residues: CAWSVLYEAFF. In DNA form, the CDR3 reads TGTGCCTGGAGTGTACTTTATGAAGCTTTCTTT. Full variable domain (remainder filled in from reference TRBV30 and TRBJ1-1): SQTIHQWPATLVQPVGSPLSLECTVEGTSNPNLYWYRQAAGRGLQLLFYSVGIGQISSEVPQNLSASRPQDRQFILSSKKLLLSDSGFYLCAWSVLYEAFFGQGTRLTVV.

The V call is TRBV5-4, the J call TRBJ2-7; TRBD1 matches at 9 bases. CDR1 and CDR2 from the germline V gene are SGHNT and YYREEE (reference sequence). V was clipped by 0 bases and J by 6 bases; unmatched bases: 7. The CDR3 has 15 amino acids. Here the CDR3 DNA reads TGTGCCAGCAGCTTGGCGGGACAGGGAAACAGCGAGCAGTACTTC. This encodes CASSLAGQGNSEQYF.

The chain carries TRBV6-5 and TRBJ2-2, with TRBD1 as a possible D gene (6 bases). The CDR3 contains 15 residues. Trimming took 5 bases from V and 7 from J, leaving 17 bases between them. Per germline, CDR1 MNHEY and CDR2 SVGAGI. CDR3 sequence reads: CASSRFLQGRGELFF. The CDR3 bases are TGTGCCAGCAGTCGTTTTTTACAGGGCCGCGGGGAGCTGTTTTTT.

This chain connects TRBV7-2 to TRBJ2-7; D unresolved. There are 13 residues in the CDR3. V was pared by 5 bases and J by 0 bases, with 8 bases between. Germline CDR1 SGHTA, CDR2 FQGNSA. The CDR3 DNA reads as TGTGCCAGCAGCCGCGACTCCTCCTACGAGCAGTACTTC. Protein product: CASSRDSSYEQYF.

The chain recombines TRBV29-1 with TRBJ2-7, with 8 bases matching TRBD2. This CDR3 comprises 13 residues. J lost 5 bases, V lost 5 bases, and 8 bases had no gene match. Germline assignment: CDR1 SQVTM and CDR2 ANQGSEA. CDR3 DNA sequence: TGCAGCGTTCGAGGACTAGCCCTTGACGAGCAGTACTTC. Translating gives CSVRGLALDEQYF.

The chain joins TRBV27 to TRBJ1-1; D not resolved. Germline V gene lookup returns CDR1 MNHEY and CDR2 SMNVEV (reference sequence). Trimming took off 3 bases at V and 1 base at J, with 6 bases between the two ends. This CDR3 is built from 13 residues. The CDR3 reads CASSFNKNTEAFF. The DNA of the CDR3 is TGTGCCAGCAGTTTCAACAAGAACACTGAAGCTTTCTTT.

This CDR3 reads CASSLGGLAGLQETQYF. In nucleotides, the CDR3 is TGTGCCAGCAGCTTGGGGGGGTTAGCGGGGCTCCAGGAGACCCAGTACTTC. This sequence joins TRBV5-5 and TRBJ2-5; TRBD2 aligns across 8 bases. After removal of 0 bases from V and 5 bases from J, the junction contained 12 bases not matched to a gene. This CDR3 spans 17 amino acids. From germline, CDR1 is SGHKS and CDR2 YYEKEE (reference sequence).

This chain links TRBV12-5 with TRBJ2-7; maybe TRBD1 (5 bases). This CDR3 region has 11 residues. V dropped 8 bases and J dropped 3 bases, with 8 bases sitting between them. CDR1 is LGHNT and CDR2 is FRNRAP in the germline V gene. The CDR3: CASSRDYEQYF. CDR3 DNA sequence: TGTGCTAGTAGCAGGGACTACGAGCAGTACTTC.

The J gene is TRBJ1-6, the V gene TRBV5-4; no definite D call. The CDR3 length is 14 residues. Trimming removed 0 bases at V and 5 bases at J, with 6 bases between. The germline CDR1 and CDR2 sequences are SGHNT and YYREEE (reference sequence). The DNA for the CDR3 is TGTGCCAGCAGCTTGGACAGTAATAATTCACCCCTCCACTTT. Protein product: CASSLDSNNSPLHF.

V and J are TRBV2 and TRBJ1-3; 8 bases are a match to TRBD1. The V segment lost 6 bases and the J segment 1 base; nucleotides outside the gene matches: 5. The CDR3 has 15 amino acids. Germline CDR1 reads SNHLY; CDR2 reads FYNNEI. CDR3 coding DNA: TGTGCCAGCAGGAGGGGGACAGGTTCTGGAAACACCATATATTTT. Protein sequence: CASRRGTGSGNTIYF.

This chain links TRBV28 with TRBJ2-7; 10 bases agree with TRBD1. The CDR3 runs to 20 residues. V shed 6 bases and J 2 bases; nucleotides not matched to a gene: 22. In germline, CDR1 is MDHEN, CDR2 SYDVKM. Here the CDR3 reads CASSPEAPGQGPLPAYEQYF. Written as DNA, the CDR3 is TGTGCCAGCAGCCCAGAGGCTCCGGGACAGGGGCCACTCCCGGCCTACGAGCAGTACTTC.

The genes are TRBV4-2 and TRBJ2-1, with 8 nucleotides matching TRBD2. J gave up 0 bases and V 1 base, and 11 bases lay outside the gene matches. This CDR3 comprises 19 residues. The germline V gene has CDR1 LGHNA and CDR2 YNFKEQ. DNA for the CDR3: TGTGCCAGCAGCCAAGTGGCTCTAGCGGGTGGGAGCTCCTACAATGAGCAGTTCTTC. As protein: CASSQVALAGGSSYNEQFF.

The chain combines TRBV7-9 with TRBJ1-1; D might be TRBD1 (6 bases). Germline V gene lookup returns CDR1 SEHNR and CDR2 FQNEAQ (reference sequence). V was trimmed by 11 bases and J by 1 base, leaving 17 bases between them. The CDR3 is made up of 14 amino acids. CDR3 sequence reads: CACQSGHKNTEAFF. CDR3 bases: TGTGCCTGCCAGTCGGGACATAAGAACACTGAAGCTTTCTTT.

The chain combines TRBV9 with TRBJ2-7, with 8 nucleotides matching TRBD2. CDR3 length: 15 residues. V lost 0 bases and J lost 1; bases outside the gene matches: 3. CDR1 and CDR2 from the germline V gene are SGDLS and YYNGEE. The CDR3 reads CASSVGAGGSYEQYF. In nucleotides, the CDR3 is TGTGCCAGCAGCGTAGGGGCGGGGGGATCCTACGAGCAGTACTTC.

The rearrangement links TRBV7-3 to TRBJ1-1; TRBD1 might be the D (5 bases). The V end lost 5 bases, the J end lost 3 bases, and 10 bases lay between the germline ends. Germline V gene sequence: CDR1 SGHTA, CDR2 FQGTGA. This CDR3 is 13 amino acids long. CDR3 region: CASSAGGDTEAFF. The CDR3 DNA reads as TGTGCCAGCAGCGCGGGAGGGGACACTGAAGCTTTCTTT.

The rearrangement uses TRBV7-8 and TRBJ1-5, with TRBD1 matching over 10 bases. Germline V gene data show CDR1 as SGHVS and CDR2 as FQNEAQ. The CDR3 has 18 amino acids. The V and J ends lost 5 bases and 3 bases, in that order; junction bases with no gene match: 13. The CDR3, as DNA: TGTGCCAGCAGCCCCCGTGAACCGGGACAGGGGAACAATCAGCCCCAGCATTTT. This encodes CASSPREPGQGNNQPQHF.

The CDR3 loop reads CASRRPGQGYTDTQYF. DNA for the CDR3: TGTGCCAGTAGGAGACCGGGACAGGGGTACACAGATACGCAGTATTTT. The rearrangement uses TRBV19 and TRBJ2-3; 10 bases are a match to TRBD1. The V gene's germline CDR1 is LNHDA and CDR2 SQIVND (reference sequence). The CDR3 length is 16 residues. V was clipped by 6 bases and J by 2 bases; unmatched bases: 8.

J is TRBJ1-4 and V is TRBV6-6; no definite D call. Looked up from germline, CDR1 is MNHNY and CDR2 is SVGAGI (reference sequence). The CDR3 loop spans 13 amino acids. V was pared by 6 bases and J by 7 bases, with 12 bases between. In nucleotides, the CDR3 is TGTGCCAGCAGCCCGCGAGAGGGTGAAAAACTGTTTTTT. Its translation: CASSPREGEKLFF.

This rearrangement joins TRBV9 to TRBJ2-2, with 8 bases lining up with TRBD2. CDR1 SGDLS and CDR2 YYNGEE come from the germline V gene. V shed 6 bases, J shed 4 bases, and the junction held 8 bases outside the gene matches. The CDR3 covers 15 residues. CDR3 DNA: TGTGCCAGCAATCCAGCGGGAGCGGCCACCGGGGAGCTGTTTTTT. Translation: CASNPAGAATGELFF.

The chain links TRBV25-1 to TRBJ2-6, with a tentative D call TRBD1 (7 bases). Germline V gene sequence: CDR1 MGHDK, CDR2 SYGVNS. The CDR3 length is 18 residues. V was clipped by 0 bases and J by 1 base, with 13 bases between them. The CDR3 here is CASSEYGRGRSGANVLTF. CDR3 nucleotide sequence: TGTGCCAGCAGTGAATATGGCAGGGGGAGGTCTGGGGCCAACGTCCTGACTTTC. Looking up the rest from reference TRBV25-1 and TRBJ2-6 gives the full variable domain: EADIYQTPRYLVIGTGKKITLECSQTMGHDKMYWYQQDPGMELHLIHYSYGVNSTEKGDLSSESTVSRIRTEHFPLTLESARPSHTSQYLCASSEYGRGRSGANVLTFGAGSRLTVL.

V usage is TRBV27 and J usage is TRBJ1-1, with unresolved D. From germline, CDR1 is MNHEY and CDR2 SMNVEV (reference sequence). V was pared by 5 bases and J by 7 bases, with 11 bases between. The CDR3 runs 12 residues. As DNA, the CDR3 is TGTGCCAGCAGTCTCACGGGGTATGAAGCTTTCTTT. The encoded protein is CASSLTGYEAFF.

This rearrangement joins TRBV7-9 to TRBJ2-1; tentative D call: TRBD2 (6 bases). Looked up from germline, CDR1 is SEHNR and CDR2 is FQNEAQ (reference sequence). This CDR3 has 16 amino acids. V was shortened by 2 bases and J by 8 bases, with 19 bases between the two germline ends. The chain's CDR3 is CASSLIYGVGEDEQFF. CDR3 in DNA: TGTGCCAGCAGCTTAATTTACGGAGTGGGGGAGGATGAGCAGTTCTTC.

The CDR3 nucleotides read TGTGCCAGCTCCACGGAGTTTTCTGGAAACACCATATATTTT. It yields the protein CASSTEFSGNTIYF. The chain recombines TRBV6-5 with TRBJ1-3; D gene unclear. The V end lost 8 bases, the J end lost 1 base, and 12 bases lay between the germline ends. Germline lookup yields CDR1 MNHEY and CDR2 SVGAGI. CDR3 length: 14 residues.